This section outlines one TCR beta chain sequence together with its context. At least ten counts were recorded for this clonotype. No antigen is known for it. No qualities accompany the bases; no much larger clone lies one base away. Donors were approximately 42 systemically healthy Caucasian individuals from Russia aged roughly 6 to 100 years. Each donor gave around 9.8 milliliters of peripheral blood, collected into EDTA-treated Vacutainer tubes. Ficoll-Paque density-gradient centrifugation was used to isolate PBMCs, with at least 7 million per sample. Total RNA, at least 6 micrograms per sample, was extracted from PBMCs with Trizol reagent. For every donor, flow cytometry on a PBMC aliquot measured the percentage of naive CD45RAhigh/CD27high T cells. For CDR1 and CDR2, the germline V gene lists ENHRY and SYGVKD. Compared with germline, V lacks 2 bases and J lacks 4 bases; bases without a gene match: 11. Measured from the cysteine to the phenylalanine, the CDR3 is 17 residues long. Only the CDR3 DNA is retained, 51 bases long and in frame from the first base.

This sample is part of a study of blood T cells in healthy people across ages (dated by TCRdb to the mid-2010s). Study-level background: Template switching captured roughly one uniquely barcoded TCR beta cDNA molecule per two T cells in model experiments. Donors of different ages were randomly distributed across sequencing lanes to avoid experimental bias. Using the same blood draw, the study looked at two additional independent replicas of 1 million unique cDNA reads for two donors, one aged 18 to 30 and the other aged 80 or older. The donors were divided into four age groups: young (average around 17 years), middle-aged (approximately 39), aged (approximately 62) and long-lived (roughly 82). The study measured age-related changes in TCR beta repertoire diversity using deep sequencing normalized with unique cDNA molecular identifiers.

The study at large found these results: Estimates of total diversity based on one million sequenced T cells were regarded as lower bounds and as underestimates. Because profiling used bulk unsorted PBMCs, naive and antigen-experienced compartments could not be compared conclusively. As age increased, observed TCR beta diversity per million T cells dropped in a roughly linear way, and a significant reduction was already evident by age 40. There was a strong correlation between observed TCR beta diversity and the percentage of naive T cells measured by flow cytometry. Donor CMV infection status was unknown, potentially confounding age-related changes in expanded clonotypes. Compared with the aged group, the long-lived group had more naive CD4+ T cells, fewer expanded clones and increased TCR diversity, suggesting age selection.

Library preparation employed 5' RACE. Sequencer: Illumina HiSeq 2500. A second PCR of roughly 6 to 11 cycles was run with a J-beta primer mix and a sample-barcoded 5' primer. A template-switch 5' adaptor carrying 12 random nucleotides introduced a unique molecular identifier onto each TCR beta cDNA molecule. Each sample yielded at least 2.5 million CDR3-containing paired-end reads. The Mint cDNA synthesis kit, primed by a TRBC-specific oligonucleotide, was used to synthesize first-strand cDNA from all RNA. After uracil-DNA glycosylase treatment, a first 18-cycle PCR used universal primers M1SS and BC2_uni_R on all cDNA. Concerning the study's data processing: Normalization of each sample was performed by random selection of 1 million high-quality reads, each carrying a distinct molecular identifier. Instead of being binned into consensus sequences, reads with shared molecular identifiers were discarded. CDR3 identification, clonotype clustering and error correction used MiTCR with a Q25 quality threshold and the strictest error-elimination algorithm. A nonparametric unseen species model with Euler transformation was used to estimate a lower bound on total TCR beta diversity. Through fastp at Q25 and MiXCR, TCRdb rebuilt clones from the public reads, retaining in-frame beta chains. Each entry merges the rows of one CDR3 protein and shows their most common DNA and genes. The V and J calls here are based on TCRdb, not the publication. Across this sample there are about 1.6 million distinct CDR3 sequences, with approximately 32% seen only once. The ten biggest clones cover about 11% of the sample.

Sequenced: blood. Recombination linked TRBV10-3 to TRBJ2-5; 9 of the junction bases match TRBD2. The receptor was derived from a young woman in good health. The sequenced DNA is TGTGCCATCAGTGAGGTAGCGGGGGCTGAAGAATCAGAGACCCAGTACTTC. Its coded protein is CAISEVAGAEESETQYF.